This note documents a single T cell receptor beta chain sequence. Its antigen remains unknown. The data were produced by immunoSEQ multiplex PCR, yet TCRdb's version contains in-frame clones alone and is incomplete. Among around 86,000 clones listed, just over 90% were seen once. The data were obtained in a study of OX40 agonist ivuxolimab in advanced cancers. Across the study: The study treated patients with ivuxolimab, an agonistic anti-OX40 (CD134) antibody. The study, taken as a whole, reports: CD4+ T cells averaged fewer expanded clones than CD8+ T cells.

On cycle 4 day 1 and cycle 7 day 1, as well as at baseline, blood was sampled. V dropped 5 bases and J dropped 4; count of bases not matched to a gene: 13. CDR1 SEHNR and CDR2 FQNEAQ come from the germline V gene (reference sequence). The CDR3 totals 16 residues. The source material was CD4+ or CD8+ T cells sorted from blood, sampled in a trial of the OX40 agonist ivuxolimab. The sequence came from an adult with an advanced solid tumor such as melanoma, head and neck, liver or kidney cancer. J is TRBJ2-7 and V is TRBV7-9; 8 bases fit TRBD1. DNA for the CDR3: TGTGCCAGCAGCCGGCATCAGGGGGCGGTGAGGTACGAGCAGTACTTC. Translated, it gives CASSRHQGAVRYEQYF.